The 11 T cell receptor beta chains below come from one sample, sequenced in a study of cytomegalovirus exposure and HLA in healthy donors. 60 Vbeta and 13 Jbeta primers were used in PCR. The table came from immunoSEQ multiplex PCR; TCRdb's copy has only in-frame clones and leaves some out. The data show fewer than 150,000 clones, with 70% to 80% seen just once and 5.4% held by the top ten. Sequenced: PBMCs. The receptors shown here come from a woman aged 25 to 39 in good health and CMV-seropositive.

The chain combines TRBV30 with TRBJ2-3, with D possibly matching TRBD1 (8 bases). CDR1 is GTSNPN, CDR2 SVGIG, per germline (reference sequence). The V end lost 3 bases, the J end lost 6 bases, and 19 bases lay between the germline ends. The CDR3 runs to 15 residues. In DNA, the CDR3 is TGTGCCTGGAGCCCAGGGGGCGGGGGTATGGATACGCAGTATTTT. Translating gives CAWSPGGGGMDTQYF.

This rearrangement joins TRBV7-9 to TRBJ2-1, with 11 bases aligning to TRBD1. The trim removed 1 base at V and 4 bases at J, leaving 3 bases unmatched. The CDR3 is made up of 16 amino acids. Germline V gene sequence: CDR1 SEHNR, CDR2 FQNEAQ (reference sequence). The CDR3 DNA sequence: TGTGCCAGCAGCTTAGAGGACAGGGGGCCTTACAATGAGCAGTTCTTC. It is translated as CASSLEDRGPYNEQFF.

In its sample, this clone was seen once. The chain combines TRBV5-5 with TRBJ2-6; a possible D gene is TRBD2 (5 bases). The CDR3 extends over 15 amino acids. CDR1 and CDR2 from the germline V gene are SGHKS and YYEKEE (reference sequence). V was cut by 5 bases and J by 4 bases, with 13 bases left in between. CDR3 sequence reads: CASSPAARGANVLTF. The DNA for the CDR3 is TGTGCCAGCAGTCCAGCGGCGCGAGGGGCCAACGTCCTGACTTTC.

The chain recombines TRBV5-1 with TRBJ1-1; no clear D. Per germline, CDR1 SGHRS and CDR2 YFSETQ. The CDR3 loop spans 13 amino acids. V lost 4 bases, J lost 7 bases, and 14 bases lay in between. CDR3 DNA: TGCGCCAGCAGCCCAACCGGTCTAAGTGAAGCTTTCTTT. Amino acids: CASSPTGLSEAFF.

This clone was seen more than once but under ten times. CDR3 DNA: TGTGCCAGCTCACCGTACTCAACTACGTACAATCAGCCCCAGCATTTT. Encoded protein: CASSPYSTTYNQPQHF. The V and J genes are TRBV18 and TRBJ1-5; the D is unclear. Germline CDR1 and CDR2: KGHSH and LQKENI. Trimming pared 3 bases from V and 3 bases from J, leaving 15 bases between. This CDR3 spans 16 amino acids.

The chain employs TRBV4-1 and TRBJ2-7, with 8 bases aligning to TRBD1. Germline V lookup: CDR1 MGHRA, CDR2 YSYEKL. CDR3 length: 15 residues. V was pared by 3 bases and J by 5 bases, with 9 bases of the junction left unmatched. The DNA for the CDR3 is TGCGCCAGCAGCCACCCCCAGGGGGCGCGGCACGAGCAGTACTTC. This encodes CASSHPQGARHEQYF.

The CDR3 coding sequence is TGCGCCAGCGGACTAGCGGGGACAGATACGCAGTATTTT. This translates into CASGLAGTDTQYF. The chain uses TRBV10-2 and TRBJ2-3, with TRBD2 matching over 12 bases. J gave up 3 bases and V 8 bases, and 0 bases lay outside the gene matches. CDR3 length: 13 residues. Germline assignment: CDR1 WSHSY and CDR2 SAAADI.

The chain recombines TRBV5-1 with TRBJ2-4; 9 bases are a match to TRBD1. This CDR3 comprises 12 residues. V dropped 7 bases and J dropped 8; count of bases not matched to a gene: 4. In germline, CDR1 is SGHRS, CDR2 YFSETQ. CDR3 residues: CASGTGTDIQYF. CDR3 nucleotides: TGCGCCAGCGGGACAGGGACTGACATTCAGTACTTC.

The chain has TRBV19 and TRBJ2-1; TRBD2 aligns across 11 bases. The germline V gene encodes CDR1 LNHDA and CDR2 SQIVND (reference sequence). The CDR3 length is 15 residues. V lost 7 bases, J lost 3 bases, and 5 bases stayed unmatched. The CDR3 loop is CASNHLAGGYNEQFF. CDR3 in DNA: TGTGCCAGTAACCACCTAGCGGGAGGCTACAATGAGCAGTTCTTC.

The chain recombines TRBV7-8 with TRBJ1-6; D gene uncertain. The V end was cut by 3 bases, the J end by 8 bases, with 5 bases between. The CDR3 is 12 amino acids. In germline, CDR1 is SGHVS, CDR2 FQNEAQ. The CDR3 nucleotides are TGTGCCAGCAGCTTCAATGATTCACCCCTCCACTTT. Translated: CASSFNDSPLHF.

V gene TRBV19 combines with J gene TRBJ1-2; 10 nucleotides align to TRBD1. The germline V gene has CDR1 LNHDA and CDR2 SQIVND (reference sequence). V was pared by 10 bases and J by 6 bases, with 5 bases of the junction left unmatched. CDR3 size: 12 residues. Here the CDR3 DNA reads TGTGCCACCTCGGACAGGGGGGATGGCTACACCTTC. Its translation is CATSDRGDGYTF. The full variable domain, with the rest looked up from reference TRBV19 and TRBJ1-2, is DGGITQSPKYLFRKEGQNVTLSCEQNLNHDAMYWYRQDPGQGLRLIYYSQIVNDFQKGDIAEGYSVSREKKESFPLTVTSAQKNPTAFYLCATSDRGDGYTFGSGTRLTVV.